These T cell receptor beta chains were read from a single sample in a study of human T cells and chemical hapten exposure. TCRdb reprocessed the RACE reads with MiXCR, giving one entry per CDR3 protein. The sample has around 350,000 distinct CDR3 sequences; 5.5% are singletons. The sequences come from whole blood, collected in connection with sensitization to the hapten diphenylcyclopropenone (DPC). These receptors came from a young woman with alopecia areata. Some clones in this sample may be carry-over from other donors' samples. Both conserved end residues are part of each CDR3. A D gene is named only where the DNA matches it firmly. Rows give clone size only sometimes, using once, few, many, or a class for an expanded clone.

TRBD1	TRBV20-1	TRBJ1-3	many	CSATQGAGGNTIYF	TGCAGTGCTACCCAGGGGGCCGGAGGAAACACCATATATTTT
TRBD1	TRBV6-6	TRBJ1-2	few	CASSYPTGGGYGYTF	TGTGCCAGCAGTTATCCGACAGGGGGCGGCTATGGCTACACCTTC
TRBD2	TRBV29-1	TRBJ2-3	few	CSVDSLAGSTDTQYF	TGCAGCGTTGATAGCCTAGCGGGGTCGACAGATACGCAGTATTTT
TRBD2	TRBV29-1	TRBJ2-3	NA	CSVGLAGGTTDTQYF	TGCAGCGTGGGACTAGCGGGGGGAACCACAGATACGCAGTATTTT
NA	TRBV27	TRBJ2-1	many	CASSLSSSGLVFF	TGTGCCAGCAGTTTATCATCTTCCGGTCTGGTCTTCTTC
NA	TRBV7-2	TRBJ1-2	many	CASSSRTATYGYTF	TGTGCCAGCAGCTCAAGGACAGCCACCTATGGCTACACCTTC
NA	TRBV14	TRBJ1-4	few	CASSLLRDPNEKLFF	TGTGCCAGCAGCCTTCTCAGGGACCCTAATGAAAAACTGTTTTTT
TRBD1	TRBV18	TRBJ2-1	NA	CASSPQGAMDEQFF	TGTGCCAGCTCGCCCCAGGGGGCGATGGATGAGCAGTTCTTC
NA	TRBV18	TRBJ2-2	once	CASSPLGAPNTGELFF	TGTGCCAGCTCACCATTGGGAGCCCCGAACACCGGGGAGCTGTTTTTT
NA	TRBV3-1	TRBJ1-5	many	CASSQFNSNQPQHF	TGTGCCAGCAGCCAATTTAATAGCAATCAGCCCCAGCATTTT
NA	TRBV20-1	TRBJ1-1	many	CSARDLGGSDTEAFF	TGCAGTGCTAGAGATCTGGGGGGATCGGACACTGAAGCTTTCTTT
NA	TRBV20-1	TRBJ1-2	NA	CSAKRSQATTVYGYTF	TGCAGTGCTAAGAGATCACAGGCCACTACTGTCTATGGCTACACCTTC
NA	TRBV20-1	TRBJ1-6	many	CSATEGSYSPLHF	TGCAGTGCAACGGAGGGCAGTTATTCACCCCTCCACTTT
TRBD2	TRBV5-1	TRBJ2-3	few	CASSLGTRDADTQYF	TGCGCCAGCAGCTTGGGGACTAGGGACGCAGATACGCAGTATTTT
NA	TRBV10-3	TRBJ2-4	NA	CAISEVLTVRQLPNIQYF	TGTGCCATCAGTGAAGTTTTAACGGTCCGTCAGCTTCCCAACATTCAGTACTTC
TRBD1	TRBV9	TRBJ2-4	NA	CASSTGTGSGNIQYF	TGTGCCAGCAGCACCGGGACAGGGTCAGGAAACATTCAGTACTTC
TRBD1	TRBV24-1	TRBJ2-1	NA	CATSEAGGGPYNEQFF	TGTGCCACCAGTGAAGCAGGGGGCGGACCCTACAATGAGCAGTTCTTC